A selection of T cell receptor beta chains follows, all from one sample in a study of T-cell reconstitution after alpha-beta-depleted transplantation in children. TCRdb re-called the PCR reads with MiXCR, one entry per CDR3 protein. The sample comprises about 440,000 distinct CDR3 sequences, over 40% of which are singletons, and 27% rests with the top ten. The sequenced sample was PBMCs, obtained before TCRalphabeta/CD19-depleted stem cell transplant. The receptors come from a girl aged 2 to 10 with aplastic anemia, due to receive a stem cell transplant. The CDR3 runs from the conserved cysteine through the conserved F or W. Fields, in order: V gene, D gene, clone size, J gene, CDR3 protein, CDR3 DNA. The D gene is left open where the match is weak. Part of the rows lack a size; the others show once, few, many or a class for expanded clones.

>TRBV29-1|TRBD1|NA|TRBJ2-1
CSAQGKGNEQFF
TGCAGCGCACAGGGGAAAGGCAATGAGCAGTTCTTC
>TRBV20-1|TRBD1|NA|TRBJ1-2
CSASESTGARGYTF
TGCAGTGCTAGCGAATCAACAGGGGCGCGAGGCTACACCTTC
>TRBV14|TRBD1|few|TRBJ2-1
CASRAQGAGNEQFF
TGTGCCAGCAGGGCGCAGGGGGCAGGAAATGAGCAGTTCTTC
>TRBV28|TRBD2|few|TRBJ2-1
CASTSRTSEEQFF
TGTGCCAGCACCTCAAGGACTAGCGAGGAGCAGTTCTTC
>TRBV15|NA|many|TRBJ1-2
CATSRDLMLLYGYTF
TGTGCCACCAGCAGAGATCTGATGCTCCTCTATGGCTACACCTTC
>TRBV11-3|NA|NA|TRBJ2-3
CASSPNVGDTQYF
TGTGCCAGCAGCCCTAACGTAGGAGATACGCAGTATTTT
>TRBV28|TRBD2|NA|TRBJ2-2
CASSGTSMGNTGELFF
TGTGCCAGCAGTGGGACTAGCATGGGCAACACCGGGGAGCTGTTTTTT
>TRBV5-5|NA|NA|TRBJ2-3
CASSLETRDTDTQYF
TGTGCCAGCAGCTTGGAAACGAGAGATACAGATACGCAGTATTTT
>TRBV5-6|NA|many|TRBJ2-5
CASSFRSAETQYF
TGTGCCAGCAGCTTCAGGTCAGCTGAGACCCAGTACTTC
>TRBV20-1|NA|few|TRBJ2-6
CSADAGANVLTF
TGCAGTGCTGATGCTGGGGCCAACGTCCTGACTTTC
>TRBV7-9|TRBD1|NA|TRBJ1-4
CASSLGGTELKLFF
TGTGCCAGCAGCTTAGGCGGGACAGAACTTAAACTGTTTTTT
>TRBV5-5|NA|once|TRBJ2-1
CASSFISRGSSYNEQFF
TGTGCCAGCAGCTTTATCTCCAGGGGAAGCTCCTACAATGAGCAGTTCTTC
>TRBV29-1|NA|NA|TRBJ2-5
CSVDEAGEETQYF
TGCAGCGTTGACGAGGCAGGGGAAGAGACCCAGTACTTC
>TRBV28|NA|many|TRBJ1-1
CASSQRRVHTEAFF
TGTGCCAGCAGCCAACGACGGGTCCACACTGAAGCTTTCTTT
>TRBV9|NA|NA|TRBJ2-3
CASSVTGLNTDTQYF
TGTGCCAGCAGCGTTACAGGACTCAACACAGATACGCAGTATTTT
>TRBV25-1|TRBD2|NA|TRBJ2-2
CASSEYQGEGLFF
TGTGCCAGCAGTGAATATCAAGGGGAGGGGCTGTTTTTT